These T cell receptor beta chains were read from a single sample in a study of T cells after yellow fever vaccination. TCRdb redid the calling of the 5' RACE reads with MiXCR, one entry per CDR3 protein. Of 150,000 to 200,000 distinct CDR3 sequences detected, 6% to 7.5% appear once; the ten largest clones hold approximately 2.4%. The sequencing here drew on CD4+ T cells sorted from PBMCs, taken 5 days after the first yellow fever vaccination. The receptors were gathered from a man aged 18 to 30 who received the YFV17D yellow fever vaccine. Each CDR3 is given with its conserved first and last residue. The order of the fields is J gene, V gene, CDR3 length, D gene, clone size, CDR3 protein, CDR3 DNA. A D gene is named only where the DNA matches it firmly. A clone size is listed for some rows: how often the clone was seen (once, few, many), or a class if it is expanded.

TRBJ2-4,TRBV5-1,17,.,many,CASSLGSGAHNQNIQYF,TGCGCCAGCAGCTTGGGTTCAGGGGCCCATAACCAAAACATTCAGTACTTC
TRBJ2-5,TRBV29-1,11,.,many,CSVETTETQYF,TGCAGCGTTGAGACCACGGAGACCCAGTACTTC
TRBJ2-2,TRBV12-3/TRBV12-4,15,TRBD1,many,CASSSGQGYTGELFF,TGTGCCAGCAGTTCGGGACAGGGATACACCGGGGAGCTGTTTTTT
TRBJ2-5,TRBV7-9,13,.,many,CASSLAGSETQYF,TGTGCCAGCAGCTTAGCAGGGAGCGAGACCCAGTACTTC
TRBJ1-1,TRBV21-1,16,.,many,CASTNDGGQMNTEAFF,TGTGCCAGCACCAACGACGGGGGTCAGATGAACACTGAAGCTTTCTTT
TRBJ1-4,TRBV4-3,16,TRBD1,many,CASSQDQGEGIEKLFF,TGCGCCAGCAGCCAAGATCAGGGGGAAGGGATTGAAAAACTGTTTTTT
TRBJ2-5,TRBV20-1,12,.,many,CSAQKGEETQYF,TGCAGTGCTCAGAAGGGGGAAGAGACCCAGTACTTC
TRBJ2-1,TRBV7-2,15,TRBD2,many,CASSLLAGRGNEQFF,TGTGCCAGCAGCCTACTAGCGGGGCGCGGTAATGAGCAGTTCTTC
TRBJ1-1,TRBV7-9,13,.,many,CASNIMGNTEAFF,TGTGCCAGCAACATAATGGGGAACACTGAAGCTTTCTTT
TRBJ2-5,TRBV18,13,TRBD1,many,CASSQHRGETQYF,TGTGCCAGCTCTCAACACAGGGGTGAGACCCAGTACTTC
TRBJ2-2,TRBV6-1,11,.,.,CASRANGELFF,TGTGCCAGCCGGGCAAACGGGGAGCTGTTTTTT
TRBJ2-4,TRBV2,13,TRBD1,many,CASIQDRENIQYF,TGTGCCAGCATCCAAGACAGGGAGAACATTCAGTACTTC
TRBJ2-1,TRBV5-1,12,.,many,CASSLRGGEQFF,TGCGCCAGCAGCCTCAGGGGGGGCGAGCAGTTCTTC
TRBJ2-5,TRBV7-9,13,.,many,CASFLGGLETQYF,TGTGCCAGCTTTCTGGGGGGGCTGGAGACCCAGTACTTC
TRBJ1-1,TRBV30,14,TRBD1,many,CAWSRGQMNTEAFF,TGTGCCTGGAGTAGGGGACAGATGAACACTGAAGCTTTCTTT
TRBJ2-3,TRBV9,11,.,.,CASGRTDTQYF,TGTGCCAGCGGCAGAACAGATACGCAGTATTTT
TRBJ2-2,TRBV5-5,16,.,few,CASSLEAWGVTGELFF,TGTGCCAGCAGCTTGGAAGCCTGGGGGGTCACCGGGGAGCTGTTTTTT
TRBJ2-3,TRBV19,13,.,.,CASNGLFTDTQYF,TGTGCCAGTAATGGACTGTTCACAGATACGCAGTATTTT
TRBJ1-1,TRBV20-1,13,.,many,CSARDRGEGKAFF,TGCAGTGCTAGAGATAGGGGCGAGGGCAAGGCTTTCTTT
TRBJ1-6,TRBV20-1,13,.,.,CSATSSYNSPLHF,TGCAGTGCGACGAGCTCCTATAATTCACCCCTCCACTTT
TRBJ2-2,TRBV12-3/TRBV12-4,14,.,many,CASTGTTNTGELFF,TGTGCCAGCACCGGGACAACGAACACCGGGGAGCTGTTTTTT
TRBJ2-1,TRBV3-1,14,.,many,CASSQGTAYNEQFF,TGTGCCAGCAGCCAAGGGACAGCGTACAATGAGCAGTTCTTC
TRBJ2-3,TRBV5-1,16,.,.,CASSLEGQRAWDTQYF,TGCGCCAGCAGCTTGGAGGGACAAAGGGCGTGGGATACGCAGTATTTT
TRBJ2-1,TRBV6-2/TRBV6-3,17,TRBD2,.,CASSYETSGGDIDEQFF,TGTGCCAGCAGTTACGAGACTAGCGGGGGGGACATCGATGAGCAGTTCTTC
TRBJ2-5,TRBV6-1,14,.,many,CASSRIAEQSAQYF,TGTGCCAGCAGCCGGATAGCGGAGCAATCGGCCCAGTACTTC
TRBJ1-1,TRBV11-2,13,TRBD1,.,CASSYGQGFGAFF,TGTGCCAGCAGCTACGGACAGGGCTTTGGCGCTTTCTTT
TRBJ2-2,TRBV29-1,15,TRBD2,many,CSARGEAPGTGELFF,TGCAGCGCCCGGGGGGAGGCCCCGGGCACCGGGGAGCTGTTTTTT
TRBJ1-3,TRBV12-3/TRBV12-4,15,.,many,CASQTRTYSGNTIYF,TGTGCCAGCCAAACTCGAACTTACTCTGGAAACACCATATATTTT
TRBJ2-1,TRBV5-4,15,.,few,CASSLGVSGYGVQFF,TGTGCCAGCAGCTTGGGTGTGTCAGGGTATGGTGTGCAGTTCTTC
TRBJ2-5,TRBV9,15,TRBD2,.,CASSVAGGLVETQYF,TGTGCCAGCAGCGTAGCGGGGGGGCTGGTTGAGACCCAGTACTTC
TRBJ2-5,TRBV28,13,TRBD1,many,CAGGQGTQETQYF,TGTGCCGGGGGACAGGGGACCCAAGAGACCCAGTACTTC
TRBJ2-7,TRBV20-1,16,.,many,CSASSVVGAPTMEQYF,TGCAGTGCTAGTTCCGTTGTGGGGGCTCCTACGATGGAGCAGTACTTC
TRBJ2-7,TRBV25-1,11,.,many,CASSLNIEQYF,TGTGCCAGCAGCCTCAATATCGAGCAGTACTTC
TRBJ1-5,TRBV7-2,13,.,.,CASTASFNQPQHF,TGTGCCAGTACGGCGAGCTTCAATCAGCCCCAGCATTTT
TRBJ1-1,TRBV7-8,13,.,few,CASSFNEQAEAFF,TGTGCCAGCAGCTTTAACGAACAGGCTGAAGCTTTCTTT
TRBJ2-1,TRBV5-1,13,TRBD1,.,CASSFEGQGRQFF,TGCGCCAGCAGCTTCGAGGGACAGGGGAGGCAGTTCTTC
TRBJ2-1,TRBV20-1,15,TRBD2,.,CSARAAGTNYNEQFF,TGCAGTGCTAGAGCCGCCGGGACTAACTACAATGAGCAGTTCTTC
TRBJ2-5,TRBV11-2,16,TRBD1,many,CASSLGFRDRAKTQYF,TGTGCCAGCAGCTTGGGGTTTCGGGACAGGGCAAAGACCCAGTACTTC
TRBJ2-3,TRBV4-3,17,TRBD2,few,CASSQDERGGLGDTQYF,TGCGCCAGCAGCCAAGATGAGCGGGGGGGCCTGGGAGATACGCAGTATTTT
TRBJ2-2,TRBV4-3,18,.,.,CASSQEPPAGAWTGELFF,TGCGCCAGCAGCCAAGAACCCCCCGCAGGGGCTTGGACCGGGGAGCTGTTTTTT
TRBJ2-5,TRBV4-2,16,TRBD2,.,CASSRGLVVSEETQYF,TGTGCCAGCAGCCGGGGACTAGTTGTTTCCGAAGAGACCCAGTACTTC
TRBJ2-2,TRBV7-3,14,.,many,CASSLNMGVGELFF,TGTGCCAGCAGCTTAAATATGGGGGTCGGGGAGCTGTTTTTT
TRBJ2-4,TRBV5-6,14,.,few,CASSLTGAKNIQYF,TGTGCCAGCAGTTTAACAGGGGCCAAAAACATTCAGTACTTC
TRBJ1-3,TRBV4-3,17,.,many,CASSQDPSSPSGNTIYF,TGCGCCAGCAGCCAAGATCCCTCATCTCCCTCTGGAAACACCATATATTTT
TRBJ2-1,TRBV7-2,15,TRBD2,.,CASSKTSGGPNEQFF,TGTGCCAGCAGCAAGACTAGCGGGGGGCCAAATGAGCAGTTCTTC
TRBJ2-1,TRBV6-2/TRBV6-3,13,TRBD1,many,CASTQTGANEQFF,TGTGCCAGCACTCAGACAGGGGCCAATGAGCAGTTCTTC
TRBJ1-2,TRBV6-5,15,.,many,CASSYGMGASYGYTF,TGTGCCAGCAGTTACGGTATGGGGGCCAGCTATGGCTACACCTTC